This passage covers 21 T cell receptor beta chains from one sample sequenced in a study of OX40 agonist ivuxolimab in advanced cancers. The data were produced by immunoSEQ multiplex PCR, yet TCRdb's version contains in-frame clones alone and is incomplete. The data show 60,000 to 95,000 clones, with roughly 81% seen just once and 17% held by the top ten. The specimen comprised CD4+ or CD8+ T cells sorted from blood, sampled in a trial of the OX40 agonist ivuxolimab. Every receptor here comes from an adult with an advanced solid tumor such as melanoma, head and neck, liver or kidney cancer.

The V gene is TRBV4-1, the J gene TRBJ2-3; 7 positions match TRBD1. The germline V gene has CDR1 MGHRA and CDR2 YSYEKL. Trimming took 4 bases from V and 3 from J; bases not matched to a gene: 10. This CDR3 spans 16 amino acids. The CDR3 protein is CASSLIQGSGTDTQYF. Here the CDR3 DNA reads TGCGCCAGCAGCCTTATACAGGGGTCGGGGACAGATACGCAGTATTTT.

The rearrangement joins TRBV7-9 to TRBJ2-7; 8 nucleotides line up with TRBD1. Germline CDR1 is SEHNR and CDR2 is FQNEAQ (reference sequence). Losses at the gene ends were 2 bases for V and 5 bases for J; bases not matched to a gene: 11. The CDR3 contains 16 residues. CDR3 coding DNA: TGTGCCAGCAGCTTACTCCCGGACAGGGTCGCCGACGAGCAGTACTTC. This translates into CASSLLPDRVADEQYF.

The V gene is TRBV19, the J gene TRBJ2-2; D gene uncertain. The V and J ends lost 4 bases and 0 bases respectively, with 6 bases between them. Per germline, CDR1 LNHDA and CDR2 SQIVND (reference sequence). CDR3 length: 14 amino acids. Here the CDR3 DNA reads TGTGCCAGTAGTACTTCCGCGAACACCGGGGAGCTGTTTTTT. It encodes CASSTSANTGELFF. The full variable domain, with the rest looked up from reference TRBV19 and TRBJ2-2, is DGGITQSPKYLFRKEGQNVTLSCEQNLNHDAMYWYRQDPGQGLRLIYYSQIVNDFQKGDIAEGYSVSREKKESFPLTVTSAQKNPTAFYLCASSTSANTGELFFGEGSRLTVL.

This rearrangement joins TRBV4-2 to TRBJ2-7; D is unresolved. Germline V CDR1 and CDR2: LGHNA, YNFKEQ. This CDR3 is built from 13 residues. Trimming pared 1 base from V and 0 bases from J, leaving 4 bases between. The CDR3 loop is CASSQVFSYEQYF. In DNA form, the CDR3 reads TGTGCCAGCAGCCAAGTTTTCTCCTACGAGCAGTACTTC.

This chain uses TRBV29-1 with TRBJ2-1, with 9 bases that match TRBD2. V lost 7 bases, J lost 0 bases, and 4 bases stayed unmatched. The CDR3 length is 14 residues. Germline V gene data show CDR1 as SQVTM and CDR2 as ANQGSEA. The CDR3 protein is CSGIAGDSYNEQFF. CDR3 DNA: TGCAGCGGTATAGCGGGGGACTCCTACAATGAGCAGTTCTTC.

This chain connects TRBV19 to TRBJ2-2; D uncertain. V was trimmed by 5 bases and J by 3 bases, leaving 4 bases between them. Germline V CDR1 and CDR2: LNHDA, SQIVND (reference sequence). This CDR3 contains 12 residues. CDR3 protein: CASSLYTGELFF. CDR3 DNA: TGTGCCAGTAGTCTTTACACCGGGGAGCTGTTTTTT.

The gene calls are TRBV15 and TRBJ1-3, with TRBD1 as a possible D gene (5 bases). Germline V gene data show CDR1 as LNHNV and CDR2 as YYDKDF (reference sequence). V shed 1 base and J shed 4 bases, with 8 bases lying between them. The CDR3 consists of 14 residues. CDR3 in DNA: TGTGCCACCAGCAGAGTGGCAGGGGGAAACACCATATATTTT. Its translation is CATSRVAGGNTIYF.

Only one count was recorded for this clone. The V call is TRBV5-5, the J call TRBJ2-2, with 9 bases fitting TRBD1. This CDR3 contains 16 residues. Germline loops: CDR1 SGHKS, CDR2 YYEKEE (reference sequence). Trimming cost V 0 bases and J 3 bases; bases outside gene matches: 3. The CDR3 region is CASSLEGTGHTGELFF. DNA for the CDR3: TGTGCCAGCAGCTTGGAGGGGACAGGGCACACCGGGGAGCTGTTTTTT.

This clone has a single count. The CDR3: CASSLGGGSGASNNEQFF. The CDR3 nucleotides read TGTGCCAGCAGCTTAGGGGGGGGCAGTGGGGCTTCCAACAATGAGCAGTTCTTC. The chain recombines TRBV11-3 with TRBJ2-1; TRBD2 might be the D (7 bases). Deletions cut 1 base from V and 5 bases from J, with 21 bases between. The CDR3 sequence is 18 residues long. The germline CDR1 and CDR2 sequences are SGHNT and YENEEA. The full variable domain, rest sourced from reference TRBV11-3 and TRBJ2-1, is EAGVVQSPRYKIIEKKQPVAFWCNPISGHNTLYWYLQNLGQGPELLIRYENEEAVDDSQLPKDRFSAERLKGVDSTLKIQPAELGDSAVYLCASSLGGGSGASNNEQFFGPGTRLTVL.

As for this clone: Other DNA sequences of this sample code for an identical CDR3. This rearrangement joins TRBV10-2 to TRBJ2-5; D may be TRBD1 or TRBD2 (5 bases each). V was shortened by 0 bases and J by 2 bases, with 7 bases between the two germline ends. This CDR3 region has 14 residues. Germline V gene data show CDR1 as WSHSY and CDR2 as SAAADI. CDR3 coding DNA: TGCGCCAGCAGTGAGTCGGGGGATCAAGAGACCCAGTACTTC. This sequence encodes CASSESGDQETQYF.

With respect to this clone: A read error may produce the germline difference seen at one junction end. CDR3 sequence: CASSLGSLAGQTQYF. The CDR3 DNA is TGTGCTAGCAGCTTAGGCTCGCTAGCTGGGCAGACCCAGTACTTC. The genes are TRBV7-7 and TRBJ2-5, with D possibly matching TRBD2 (5 bases). CDR1 and CDR2 (germline): SSHAT, FNYEAQ (reference sequence). The CDR3 is 15 residues long.

In this sample, this clone turned up once. The chain is built from TRBV28 and TRBJ1-5; 7 bases align to TRBD1. Germline V gene data show CDR1 as MDHEN and CDR2 as SYDVKM. CDR3 length: 16 amino acids. Germline trimming cut 4 bases from V and 5 bases from J; bases unmatched to any gene: 11. CDR3 amino acids: CASSSARDSNDQPQHF. The CDR3, as DNA: TGTGCCAGCAGTTCCGCGAGGGACAGTAACGATCAGCCCCAGCATTTT.

The rearrangement links TRBV7-9 to TRBJ2-7, with D perhaps assigned TRBD1 or TRBD2 (6 bases each). CDR3 length: 13 residues. Per germline, CDR1 SEHNR and CDR2 FQNEAQ (reference sequence). Trimming shortened V by 2 bases and J by 7 bases, and 12 bases separated the two germline ends. CDR3: CASSLHGGWEQYF. CDR3 DNA sequence: TGTGCCAGCAGCTTACACGGGGGCTGGGAGCAGTACTTC.

The chain joins TRBV7-6 to TRBJ2-5; 7 bases map to TRBD1. Trimming removed 6 bases from V and 4 bases from J; junction bases left unmatched: 8. CDR1 is SGHVS and CDR2 is FNYEAQ in the germline V gene. The CDR3 loop spans 14 amino acids. In nucleotides, the CDR3 is TGTGCCAGCAGTTTAACAGGGGAAGGAGAGACCCAGTACTTC. It specifies CASSLTGEGETQYF. The whole variable domain, remainder taken from reference TRBV7-6 and TRBJ2-5, is GAGVSQSPRYKVTKRGQDVALRCDPISGHVSLYWYRQALGQGPEFLTYFNYEAQQDKSGLPNDRFSAERPEGSISTLTIQRTEQRDSAMYRCASSLTGEGETQYFGPGTRLLVL.

This sequence joins TRBV28 and TRBJ1-5, with 7 bases that match TRBD1. From germline, CDR1 is MDHEN and CDR2 SYDVKM. CDR3 size: 18 residues. The J segment lost 3 bases and the V segment lost 6 bases, leaving 17 bases of the junction unmatched. CDR3 in DNA: TGTGCCAGCAGCAGTTTGCCAGGGGGACCGGGGGTCAATCAGCCCCAGCATTTT. This translates into CASSSLPGGPGVNQPQHF.

This chain joins TRBV5-1 and TRBJ2-5; 8 bases are a match to TRBD2. J was trimmed by 2 bases and V by 4 bases; bases with no gene match: 4. Germline-derived CDR1 and CDR2 are SGHRS and YFSETQ. There are 14 residues in the CDR3. This CDR3 reads CASSTGGGQETQYF. The CDR3 nucleotides read TGCGCCAGCAGCACGGGAGGGGGTCAAGAGACCCAGTACTTC.

The CDR3 sequence: CASSELGLNTGELFF. In nucleotides, the CDR3 is TGTGCCAGCAGTGAACTGGGACTAAACACCGGGGAGCTGTTTTTT. The rearrangement links TRBV6-1 to TRBJ2-2; the match to TRBD2 covers 7 bases. Germline values: CDR1 MNHNS, CDR2 SASEGT. The CDR3 runs 15 residues. Trimming at V came to 2 bases and at J to 2 bases, leaving 2 bases not matched to a gene.

The rearrangement uses TRBV5-1 and TRBJ1-1; tentatively, D is TRBD1 (5 bases). This CDR3 is built from 17 residues. Per germline, CDR1 SGHRS and CDR2 YFSETQ. V lost 0 bases and J 0 bases, leaving 15 bases between the germline ends. This chain's CDR3 is CASSLEPGGRVNTEAFF. DNA of the CDR3: TGCGCCAGCAGCTTGGAACCCGGAGGCAGGGTGAACACTGAAGCTTTCTTT.

The V gene is TRBV27, the J gene TRBJ2-1; 11 bases align to TRBD2. The CDR3 loop spans 15 amino acids. V trimming: 6 bases; J trimming: 3 bases; junction bases outside the gene matches: 4. Per germline, CDR1 MNHEY and CDR2 SMNVEV (reference sequence). As DNA, the CDR3 is TGTGCCAGCAGAGACCTAGCGGGAGGCTACAATGAGCAGTTCTTC. Its protein is CASRDLAGGYNEQFF.

J is TRBJ1-2 and V is TRBV6-5, with D perhaps matching TRBD1 (5 bases). Trimming took off 6 bases at V and 4 bases at J, with 15 bases between the two ends. From germline, CDR1 is MNHEY and CDR2 SVGAGI. This CDR3 has 14 residues. CDR3 coding DNA: TGTGCCAGCAGCCCTAACCTTGACAGCTATGGCTACACCTTC. Amino acids: CASSPNLDSYGYTF.

V usage is TRBV6-1 and J usage is TRBJ2-5; D perhaps matches TRBD1 (5 bases). CDR1 MNHNS and CDR2 SASEGT come from the germline V gene. CDR3 size: 13 residues. V was trimmed by 2 bases and J by 2 bases, leaving 6 bases between them. In DNA, the CDR3 is TGTGCCAGCAGTGAACAGGGACAAGAGACCCAGTACTTC. It is translated as CASSEQGQETQYF.